The T cell receptor (beta chain) under discussion was sequenced for a study of cytomegalovirus exposure and HLA in healthy donors (dated by TCRdb to about 2017). General notes on the study: An earlier analysis of roughly 570 of the donors reported about 300 Gb of sequence data and around 120 million unique TCR beta sequences obtained from approximately 180 million T cells. Class I and class II HLA loci were covered by the typing at four-digit resolution. The genetic ancestry cluster associated with self-reported Caucasian donors included 81% of the roughly 400 genotyped donors. The later analysis used no new phenotypic data to find candidate immune exposures, relying instead on TCR beta sequences and their occurrence across donors. An earlier analysis of approximately 580 of the donors used high-throughput TCR beta sequencing to judge whether each TCR beta V gene segment behaved as functional or pseudogenic. In addition to the first cohort of 666 subjects, a separate validation cohort of some 120 different subjects was used. About five DR-DQ haplotypes were handled as single units for association and clustering, since linkage in the cohort was strong. On average, around 200,000 unique TCR beta nucleotide sequences were sequenced per donor among 350 to 400 genotyped donors of the cohort, with roughly 20% of those sequences being non-productive. In a later analysis, previously published TCR beta repertoires from 550 to 700 donors were re-analyzed and high-resolution HLA genotyping was added so that TCR occurrence patterns could be studied. The study was designed to test whether signatures of past pathogen exposure could be identified by cataloging public T cell receptors. Genome-wide SNP genotypes for about 55% of the roughly 670 donors were used in a later genetic analysis, which treated that subset as a discovery cohort. The study combined high-throughput TCR immunosequencing, statistical association of individual TCRs with disease status, and machine learning to predict cytomegalovirus infection status. All discovery cohort repertoires had been generated using a single sequencing platform. An early release that covered fewer than 750 HLA-typed donors contained approximately 300 gigabases of sequencing data and 70 million to 100 million unique TCR sequences. Donor age, sex, ethnicity and CMV serostatus were collected together with the repertoire data. Using immunosequencing, the study profiled T cell repertoires from 500 to 800 subjects and related those repertoires to cytomegalovirus serostatus. The number of donors typed differed by locus, with about 629-630 for A, B, C, DRB1 and DQB1, 522 for DQA1, some 570 for DPA1, and around 430 for DPB1. Points the paper makes about the study in general: The sequencing pipeline was judged likely to have produced a cluster of highly shared sequence variants as a technical artifact. The authors suggested that the approach could potentially be extended to other disease states and immunological phenotypes. The classifier was reported to diagnose cytomegalovirus status with high specificity and sensitivity in both the original cohort and the validation cohort. In a later analysis, several top co-occurrence clusters were reported to appear linked to parvovirus B19, influenza, CMV and Epstein-Barr virus. Some IMGT-functional V segments, including TRBV6-2 and TRBV6-3, could not be told apart with the 87-base-pair reads, so those segments were excluded. In a later analysis, most CMV-associated TCR beta chains were found to appear HLA-restricted, with HLA associations seemingly driven largely by CMV exposure. The study listed 150 to 200 TCR beta chains as associated with cytomegalovirus. For the cohort, immune exposure information was limited to CMV serostatus. Because counts were too low, about 18 rarely observed V segments, including chromosome 9 orphons, were excluded from the earlier analysis of about 500 of the donors. Correlated functional status among segregating V segments might be attributable to linkage disequilibrium, but an unknown experimental factor could not be ruled out. A few of the identified cytomegalovirus-associated TCR beta chains were confirmed in vitro to be specific for cytomegalovirus antigens. Most TCR sequences were observed very rarely across donors, whereas some public TCRs were present in many individuals. A further reported finding was that TCR beta sequences accurately predicted the HLA-A and HLA-B alleles for most subjects in the first cohort. The cohort was sequenced for TCR beta chains only, and without alpha or paired-chain data the features that could be detected were limited. Assigning TCR associations to individual alleles was difficult when HLA alleles, especially DR and DQ, strongly co-occurred. A later genetic analysis reported fewer N-insertions in productive TCRs among donors in an Asian-associated ancestry cluster than the roughly 720-donor mean. In a later analysis, the rate of TCR association differed among HLA loci, with DRB1 alleles having the most associated TCRs and HLA-C alleles having the fewest. An earlier analysis of around 500 of the donors showed that most TCR beta V segments appeared in productive rearrangements either about 87% or about 30% of the time, which broadly matched IMGT annotations. In a later genetic analysis, a missense DCLRE1C variant was associated with V-gene and J-gene trimming of TCR beta chains, and the association was replicated in an independent cohort. Roughly uniform sequencing depth across donors was assumed in presence/absence analyses, although this assumption may not hold. A later analysis associated 16,951 TCR beta sequences with specific HLA alleles at a false discovery rate of 0.05. Because HLA typing was missing for some donors at each locus, association tests included only the typed subset. In a later analysis, HLA-associated TCR beta chains were found to be more clonally expanded and to have lower generation probabilities than equally common non-associated chains.

Libraries came from the immunoSEQ multiplex PCR assay. For the multiplex PCR, a mixture combining 60 forward primers for TCR Vbeta segments and 13 reverse primers for TCR Jbeta segments was used. The CDR3 region of rearranged TCR beta genes was amplified from genomic DNA with a multiplex PCR assay. The Illumina HiSeq System was used to sequence the amplified TCR beta libraries as 87-base-pair reads. As for the original processing: A later analysis counted about 80 million unique TCR beta chains across the 700 or so repertoires, and 9.5 million to 11 million of these chains were shared by at least two donors. To remove PCR and sequencing errors, raw reads were error-corrected and collapsed into unique sequences using a nearest-neighbor algorithm that merged closely related sequences. CDR3 sequences were aligned to IMGT reference sequences to assign V, D and J gene segments. For a sequence to be retained, at least a six-nucleotide match to both a V gene segment and a J gene segment was required. Rearrangements were classified as productive when the CDR3 lacked stop codons and remained in frame with V and J, and all other rearrangements were classified as non-productive. Following IMGT convention, CDR3 was defined as the stretch from the second conserved V-encoded cysteine to the conserved J-encoded phenylalanine. The earlier analysis of 550 to 650 of the donors excluded any sequence lacking an unambiguous match to a single V gene segment. In an earlier analysis of 500 to 750 of the donors, V segments were called functional above 56.7% productive rearrangements and were called segregating when the between-donor standard deviation exceeded 5%. A statistical classification framework was built for diagnosing cytomegalovirus status from the catalog of TCR beta chain sequences. In a later analysis, V and J genes were assigned by comparing TCR nucleotide sequences against IMGT/GENE-DB human TR gene sequences. In a later analysis, CDR3 sequences and most-parsimonious VDJ recombination scenarios were assigned using the TCRdist pipeline. In a later analysis, every TCR beta chain was defined by the combination of its CDR3 amino acid sequence and its V-gene family, and reads without a unique V-gene family were dropped. To address suspected cross-contamination and a sequencing artifact, a later analysis removed some 620 highly shared, low-generation-probability nucleotide sequences. For each public chain, a later analysis derived a clonal expansion index from normalized ranks of inferred template counts within each repertoire. A later analysis computed generation probabilities with a VDJ recombination model fitted to out-of-frame rearrangements, and checked the results against IGoR. Hypergeometric tests were used in a later analysis to score TCR-TCR, TCR-HLA and TCR-CMV co-occurrence, with a repertoire-size bias correction applied to the TCR pairs. To estimate false discovery rates, a later analysis permuted the HLA or CMV assignments 20 times. A later analysis grouped co-occurring TCRs with DBSCAN, adding TCRdist sequence similarity when clustering within HLA-allele-positive subsets. Repertoires with fewer than 30,000 or more than 120,000 public chains were left out of co-occurrence clustering, as were a handful of repertoires with anomalous nucleotide sharing. Held by TCRdb, this immuneACCESS table contains in-frame sequences only and omits some clones. Under half of the omission traces to an unresolved V gene where checked; the cause of the rest is unknown. Clonal size and the V and J genes are those of that table, whereas D and trimming came from the DNA. This sample holds around 110,000 clones; around three quarters were observed only once. The top ten clones comprise approximately 4% of the sample.

The cohort consisted of 666 healthy bone marrow donors. At the time of sampling, all cohort members were nominally healthy, though unrecorded immune exposures were likely present. The donor tested CMV seropositive and was one of the 289 seropositive cohort members. A peripheral blood sample was provided by each donor, and peripheral blood mononuclear cells were used for TCR beta sequencing. The Qiagen DNeasy Blood Extraction Kit was used to extract genomic DNA from the blood cell samples. Comment on this clone: Its antigen has not been determined. No qualities accompany the bases; no much larger clone lies one base away.

The CDR3 runs 12 amino acids, cysteine and phenylalanine included. The DNA shown is the 36-base CDR3, in frame from base 1. The V and J ends are trimmed by 7 bases and 1 base, leaving 7 bases between them. Taken from the germline V gene, the CDR1 and CDR2 loops are SQVTM and ANQGSEA. The receptor's source is a man younger than 45 in good health and CMV-seropositive. The chain was built from TRBV29-1 and TRBJ2-2; confidence is insufficient to name the D gene. The sequenced sample was PBMCs. The CDR3 reads as follows: CSGYKNTGELFF. The DNA sequence is TGCAGCGGATACAAGAACACCGGGGAGCTGTTTTTT.